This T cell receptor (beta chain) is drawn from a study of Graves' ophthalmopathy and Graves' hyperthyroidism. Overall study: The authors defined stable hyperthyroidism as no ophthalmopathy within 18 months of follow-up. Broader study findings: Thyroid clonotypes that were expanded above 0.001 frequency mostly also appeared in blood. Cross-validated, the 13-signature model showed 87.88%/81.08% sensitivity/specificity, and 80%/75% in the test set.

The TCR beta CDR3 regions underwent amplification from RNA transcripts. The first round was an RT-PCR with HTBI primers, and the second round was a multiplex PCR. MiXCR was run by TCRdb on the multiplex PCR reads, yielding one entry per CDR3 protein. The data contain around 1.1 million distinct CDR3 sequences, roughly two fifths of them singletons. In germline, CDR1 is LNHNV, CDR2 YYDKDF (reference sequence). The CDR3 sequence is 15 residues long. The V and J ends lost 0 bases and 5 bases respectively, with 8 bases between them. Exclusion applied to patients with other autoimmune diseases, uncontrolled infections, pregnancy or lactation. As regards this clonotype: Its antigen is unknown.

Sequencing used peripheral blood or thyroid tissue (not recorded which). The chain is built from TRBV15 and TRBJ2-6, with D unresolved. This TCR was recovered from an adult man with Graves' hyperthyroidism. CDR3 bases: TGTGCCACCAGCAGAGATCGGGCCAGGGCCAACGTCCTGACTTTC. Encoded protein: CATSRDRARANVLTF.